This T cell receptor (beta chain) is drawn from a study of T cells in Graves' hyperthyroidism and ophthalmopathy. Study observations and caveats: Patients with ophthalmopathy were separated from those with stable hyperthyroidism by a 13 V-J model.

TCR beta CDR3 region amplification was performed from RNA transcripts. RT-PCR in the first round (using the HTBI primer set) targeted the TCR CDR3. TCRdb re-analysed the multiplex PCR reads in MiXCR, keeping a single row per CDR3 protein. The data show 550,000 to 600,000 distinct CDR3 sequences, about 45% seen once. Clinical symptoms, serum thyroxine, TRAb, thyroid ultrasound and orbital computed tomography informed diagnoses. Note on this clonotype: Its antigen remains unknown.

Sequencing was performed on peripheral blood or thyroid tissue (not recorded which). The TCR comes from an adult woman with Graves' disease, either hyperthyroidism or ophthalmopathy (not recorded which).

Written as DNA, the CDR3 is TGTGCCGGCGGGCCGAGGGCCTACGAGCAGTACTTC. This codes for CAGGPRAYEQYF. V usage is TRBV6-1 and J usage is TRBJ2-7, with D perhaps matching TRBD2 (5 bases). This CDR3 spans 12 amino acids. Deletions cut 11 bases from V and 2 bases from J, with 13 bases between. Per the germline V gene, CDR1 is MNHNS and CDR2 is SASEGT.